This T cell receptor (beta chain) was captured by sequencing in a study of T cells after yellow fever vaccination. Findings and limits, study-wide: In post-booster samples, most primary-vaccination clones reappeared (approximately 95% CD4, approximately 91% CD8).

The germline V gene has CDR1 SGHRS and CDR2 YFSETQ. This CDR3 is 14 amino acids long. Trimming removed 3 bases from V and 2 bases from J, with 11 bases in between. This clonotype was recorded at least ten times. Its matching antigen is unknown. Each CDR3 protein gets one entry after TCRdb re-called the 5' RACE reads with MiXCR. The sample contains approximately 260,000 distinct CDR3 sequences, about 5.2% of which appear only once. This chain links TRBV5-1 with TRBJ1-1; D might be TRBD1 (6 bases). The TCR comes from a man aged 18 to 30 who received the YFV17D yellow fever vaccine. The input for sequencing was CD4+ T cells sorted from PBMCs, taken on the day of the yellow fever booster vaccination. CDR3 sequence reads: CASSSTGTNTEAFF. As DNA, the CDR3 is TGCGCCAGCAGCTCCACCGGGACAAACACTGAAGCTTTCTTT.